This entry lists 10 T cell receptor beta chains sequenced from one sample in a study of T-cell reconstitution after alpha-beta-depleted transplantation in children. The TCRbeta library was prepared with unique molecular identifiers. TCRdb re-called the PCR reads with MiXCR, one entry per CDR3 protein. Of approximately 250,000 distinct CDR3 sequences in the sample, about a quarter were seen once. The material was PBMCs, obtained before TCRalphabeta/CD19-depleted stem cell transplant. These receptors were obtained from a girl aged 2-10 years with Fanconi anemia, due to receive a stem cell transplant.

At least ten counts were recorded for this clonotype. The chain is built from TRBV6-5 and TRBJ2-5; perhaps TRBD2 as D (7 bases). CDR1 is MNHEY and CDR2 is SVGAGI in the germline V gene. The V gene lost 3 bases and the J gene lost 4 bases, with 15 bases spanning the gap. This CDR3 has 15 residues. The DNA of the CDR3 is TGTGCCAGCAGTTATACCAGGGGAGGGAGAGAGACCCAGTACTTC. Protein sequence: CASSYTRGGRETQYF.

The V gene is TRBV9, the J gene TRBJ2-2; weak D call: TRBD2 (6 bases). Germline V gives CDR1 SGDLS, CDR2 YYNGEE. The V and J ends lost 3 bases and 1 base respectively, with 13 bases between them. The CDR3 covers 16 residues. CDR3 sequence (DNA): TGTGCCAGCAGCGCGAATAGCGGTGAGAACACCGGGGAGCTGTTTTTT. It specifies CASSANSGENTGELFF.

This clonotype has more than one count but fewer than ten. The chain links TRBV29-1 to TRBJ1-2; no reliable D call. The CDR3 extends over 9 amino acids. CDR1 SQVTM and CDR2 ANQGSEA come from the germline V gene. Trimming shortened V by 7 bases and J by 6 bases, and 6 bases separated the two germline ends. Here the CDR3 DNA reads TGCAGCGGGGAGGATGGCTACACCTTC. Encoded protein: CSGEDGYTF.

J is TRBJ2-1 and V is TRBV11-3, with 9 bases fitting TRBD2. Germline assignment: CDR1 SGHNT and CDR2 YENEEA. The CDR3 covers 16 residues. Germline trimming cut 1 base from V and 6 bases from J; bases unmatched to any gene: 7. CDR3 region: CASSLGPSGEVNEQFF. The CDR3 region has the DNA TGTGCCAGCAGCTTAGGACCTAGCGGGGAAGTCAATGAGCAGTTCTTC.

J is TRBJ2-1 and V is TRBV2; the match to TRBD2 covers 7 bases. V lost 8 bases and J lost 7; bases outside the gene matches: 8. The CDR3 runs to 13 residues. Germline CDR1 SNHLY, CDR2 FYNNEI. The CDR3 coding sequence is TGTGCCAGCGGGCGGGAGAGTGTGAATGAGCAGTTCTTC. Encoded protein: CASGRESVNEQFF.

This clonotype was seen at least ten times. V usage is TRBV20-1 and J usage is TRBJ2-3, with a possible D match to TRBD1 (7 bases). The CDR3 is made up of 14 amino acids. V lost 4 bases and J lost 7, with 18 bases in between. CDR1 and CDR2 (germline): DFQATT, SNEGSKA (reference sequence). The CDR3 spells CSAKEGAAWNTQYF. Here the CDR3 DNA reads TGCAGTGCTAAGGAGGGGGCGGCATGGAATACGCAGTATTTT.

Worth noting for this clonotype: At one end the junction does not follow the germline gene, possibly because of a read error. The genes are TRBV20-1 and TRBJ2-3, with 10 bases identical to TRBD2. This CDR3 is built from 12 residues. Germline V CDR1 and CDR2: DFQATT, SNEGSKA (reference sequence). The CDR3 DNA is TGCAGTGCTAGAGACGGGCTAGCGGGAGTCCAATTT. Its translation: CSARDGLAGVQF.

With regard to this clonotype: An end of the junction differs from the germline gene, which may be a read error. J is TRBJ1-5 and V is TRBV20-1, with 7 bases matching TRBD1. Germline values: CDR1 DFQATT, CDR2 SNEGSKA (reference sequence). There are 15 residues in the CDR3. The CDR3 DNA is TGCAGTGTCGCCCCCGGACAGGTGGAGAATCTGCCCCAGCATTTT. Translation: CSVAPGQVENLPQHF.

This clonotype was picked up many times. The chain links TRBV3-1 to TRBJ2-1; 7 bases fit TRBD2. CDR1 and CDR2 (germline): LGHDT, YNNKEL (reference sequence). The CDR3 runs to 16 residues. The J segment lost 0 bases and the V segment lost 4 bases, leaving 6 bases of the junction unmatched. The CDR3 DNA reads TGTGCCAGCAGCCGGAGAGCGGGGAGCTCCTACAATGAGCAGTTCTTC. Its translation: CASSRRAGSSYNEQFF.

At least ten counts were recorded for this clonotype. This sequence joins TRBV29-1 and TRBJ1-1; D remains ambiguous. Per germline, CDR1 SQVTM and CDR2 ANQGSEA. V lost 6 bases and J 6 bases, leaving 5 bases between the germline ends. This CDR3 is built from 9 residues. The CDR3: CSVTAEAFF. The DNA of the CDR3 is TGCAGCGTAACCGCTGAAGCTTTCTTT.